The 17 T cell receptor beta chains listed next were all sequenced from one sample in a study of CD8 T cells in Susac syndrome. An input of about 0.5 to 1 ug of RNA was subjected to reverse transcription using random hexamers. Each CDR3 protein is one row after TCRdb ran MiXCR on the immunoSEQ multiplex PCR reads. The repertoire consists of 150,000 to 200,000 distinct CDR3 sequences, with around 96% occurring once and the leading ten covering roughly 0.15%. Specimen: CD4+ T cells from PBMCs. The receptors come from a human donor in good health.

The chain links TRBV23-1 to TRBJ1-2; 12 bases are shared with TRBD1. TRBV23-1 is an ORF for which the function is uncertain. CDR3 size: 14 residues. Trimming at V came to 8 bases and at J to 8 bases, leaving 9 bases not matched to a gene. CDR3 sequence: CASGRDRGRRGYTF. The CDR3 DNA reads TGCGCCAGCGGCCGGGACAGGGGGCGTCGAGGCTACACCTTC.

This CDR3 reads CASSLLADQETQYF. In DNA, the CDR3 is TGTGCCAGCAGCTTGCTAGCGGATCAAGAGACCCAGTACTTC. The V call is TRBV5-4, the J call TRBJ2-5, with TRBD2 identical over 7 bases. V lost 1 base, J lost 2 bases, and 2 bases stayed unmatched. In germline, CDR1 is SGHNT, CDR2 YYREEE (reference sequence). This CDR3 has 14 amino acids.

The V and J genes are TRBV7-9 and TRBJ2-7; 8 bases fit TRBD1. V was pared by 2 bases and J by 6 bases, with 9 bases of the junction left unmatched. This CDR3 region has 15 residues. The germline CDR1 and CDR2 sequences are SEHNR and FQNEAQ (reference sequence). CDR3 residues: CASSLTWTGKVEQYF. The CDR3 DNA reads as TGTGCCAGCAGCTTAACTTGGACAGGGAAGGTCGAGCAGTACTTC.

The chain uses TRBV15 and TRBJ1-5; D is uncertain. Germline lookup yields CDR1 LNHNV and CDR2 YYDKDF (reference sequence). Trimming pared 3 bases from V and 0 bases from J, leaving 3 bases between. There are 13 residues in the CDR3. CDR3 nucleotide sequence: TGTGCCACCAGCAGGATTAGCAATCAGCCCCAGCATTTT. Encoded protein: CATSRISNQPQHF.

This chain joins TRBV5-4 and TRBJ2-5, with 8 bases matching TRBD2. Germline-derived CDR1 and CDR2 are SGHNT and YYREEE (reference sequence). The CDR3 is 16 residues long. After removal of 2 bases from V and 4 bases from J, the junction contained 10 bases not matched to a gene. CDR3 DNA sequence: TGTGCCAGCAGCTTTTCCGGGGGGGCCGGGGGAGAGACCCAGTACTTC. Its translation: CASSFSGGAGGETQYF.

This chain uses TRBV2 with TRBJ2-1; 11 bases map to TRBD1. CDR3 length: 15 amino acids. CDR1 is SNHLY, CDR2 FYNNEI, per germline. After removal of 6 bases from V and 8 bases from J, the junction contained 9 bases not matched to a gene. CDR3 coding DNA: TGTGCCAGCAGGACCGCACCGGGACAGGGGGATGAGCAGTTCTTC. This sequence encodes CASRTAPGQGDEQFF.

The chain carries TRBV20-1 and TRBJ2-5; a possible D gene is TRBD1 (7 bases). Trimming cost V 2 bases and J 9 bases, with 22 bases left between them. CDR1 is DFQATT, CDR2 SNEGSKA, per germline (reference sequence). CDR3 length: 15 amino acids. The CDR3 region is CSARRSLAGQGAQYF. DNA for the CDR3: TGCAGTGCTAGAAGGTCCCTGGCGGGGCAGGGGGCCCAGTACTTC.

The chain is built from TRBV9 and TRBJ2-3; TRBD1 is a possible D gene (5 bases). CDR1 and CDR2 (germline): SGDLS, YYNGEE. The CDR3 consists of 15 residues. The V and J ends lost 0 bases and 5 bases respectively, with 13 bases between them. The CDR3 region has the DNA TGTGCCAGCAGCGTAGACCCCAGGGTGGAAGATACGCAGTATTTT. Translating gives CASSVDPRVEDTQYF.

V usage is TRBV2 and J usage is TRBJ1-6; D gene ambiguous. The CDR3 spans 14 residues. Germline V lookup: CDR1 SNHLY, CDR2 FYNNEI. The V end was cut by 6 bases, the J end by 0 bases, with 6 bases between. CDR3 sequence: CASSRSSYNSPLHF. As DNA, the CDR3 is TGTGCCAGCAGCAGGAGCTCCTATAATTCACCCCTCCACTTT.

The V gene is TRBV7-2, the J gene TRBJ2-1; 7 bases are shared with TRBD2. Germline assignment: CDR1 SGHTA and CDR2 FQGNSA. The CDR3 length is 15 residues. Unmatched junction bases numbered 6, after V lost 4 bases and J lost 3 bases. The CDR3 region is CASSSTGTNYNEQFF. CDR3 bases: TGTGCCAGCAGCTCCACCGGGACTAACTACAATGAGCAGTTCTTC.

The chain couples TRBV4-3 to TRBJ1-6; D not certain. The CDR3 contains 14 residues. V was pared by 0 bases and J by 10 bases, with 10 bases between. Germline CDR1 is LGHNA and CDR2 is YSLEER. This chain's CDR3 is CASSQDPDRSPLHF. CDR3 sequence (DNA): TGCGCCAGCAGCCAAGACCCGGATAGGTCACCCCTCCACTTT.

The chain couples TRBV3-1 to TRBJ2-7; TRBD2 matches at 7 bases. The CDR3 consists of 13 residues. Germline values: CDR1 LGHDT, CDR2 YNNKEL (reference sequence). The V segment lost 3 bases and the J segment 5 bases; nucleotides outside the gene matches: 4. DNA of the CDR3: TGTGCCAGCAGCCAGAGACTAGCCGACGAGCAGTACTTC. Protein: CASSQRLADEQYF.

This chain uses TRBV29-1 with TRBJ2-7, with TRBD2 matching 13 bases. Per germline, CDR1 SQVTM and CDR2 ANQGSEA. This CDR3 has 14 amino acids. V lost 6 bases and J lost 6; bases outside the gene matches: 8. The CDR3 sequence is CSVLLAGGLGEQYF. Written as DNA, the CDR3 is TGCAGCGTGTTACTAGCGGGGGGGCTCGGCGAGCAGTACTTC.

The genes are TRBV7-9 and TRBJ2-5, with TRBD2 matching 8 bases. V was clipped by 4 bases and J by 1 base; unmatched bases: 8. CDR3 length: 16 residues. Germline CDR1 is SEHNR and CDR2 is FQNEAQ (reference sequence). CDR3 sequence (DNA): TGTGCCAGCAGCTCTCAAGCGGGGGCCTTCCAAGAGACCCAGTACTTC. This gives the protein CASSSQAGAFQETQYF.

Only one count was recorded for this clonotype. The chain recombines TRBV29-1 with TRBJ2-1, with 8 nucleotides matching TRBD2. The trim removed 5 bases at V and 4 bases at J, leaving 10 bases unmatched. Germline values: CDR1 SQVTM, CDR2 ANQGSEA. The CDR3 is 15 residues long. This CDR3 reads CSVPRGGRVYNEQFF. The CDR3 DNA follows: TGCAGCGTTCCCCGGGGGGGCCGTGTGTACAATGAGCAGTTCTTC.

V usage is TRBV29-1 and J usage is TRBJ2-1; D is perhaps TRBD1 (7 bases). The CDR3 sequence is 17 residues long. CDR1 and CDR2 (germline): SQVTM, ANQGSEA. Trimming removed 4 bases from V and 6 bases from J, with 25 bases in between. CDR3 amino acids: CSVVWGETGQGSNEQFF. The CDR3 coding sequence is TGCAGCGTTGTTTGGGGGGAGACAGGGCAAGGGAGCAATGAGCAGTTCTTC.

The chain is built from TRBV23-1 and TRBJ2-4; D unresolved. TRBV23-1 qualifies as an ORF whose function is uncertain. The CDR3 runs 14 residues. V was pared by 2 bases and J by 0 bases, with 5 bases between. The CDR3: CASSQRLAKNIQYF. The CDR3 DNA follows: TGCGCCAGCAGTCAACGGTTAGCCAAAAACATTCAGTACTTC.